The text below deals with one TCR beta chain. These data belong to a study of blood T cell repertoires in COVID-19. Study background: The United States, Italy and Spain provided the acute and convalescent COVID-19 samples. Sample material is recorded as cDNA or gDNA derived from T cells, B-cell-depleted T cells, or PBMCs.

CDR3 length: 14 residues. V was cut by 7 bases and J by 2 bases, with 13 bases left in between. Germline CDR1 SGHTA, CDR2 FQGNSA. Sequencing was performed with immunoSEQ multiplex PCR; in TCRdb, only in-frame clones are kept and a portion is missing. The sample includes 300,000 to 400,000 clones, 88% of them seen just once. Living in about two dozen US areas, the participants were between about 18 and 100 years of age. Participant reports of clinical history set cohort assignment. Sequenced sample: PBMCs or T cells enriched from blood (not recorded which). The V and J genes are TRBV7-2 and TRBJ2-3, with D possibly being TRBD1 (6 bases). This TCR came from a woman aged 30 to 39 with acute COVID-19. The CDR3 sequence: CASTGQRPTDTQYF. The CDR3 DNA reads as TGTGCCAGCACCGGACAGCGGCCCACAGATACGCAGTATTTT.